One sample yielded the 22 T cell receptor beta chains listed below, sequenced in a study of T-cell memory formation after mild COVID-19. TCRdb re-called the 5' RACE reads with MiXCR, one entry per CDR3 protein. The table includes more than 350,000 distinct CDR3 sequences, approximately 15% detected once. The sample consisted of PBMCs or a T cell subset sorted from them (not recorded which). These receptors all come from a man between 18 and 35 years old who had mild COVID-19 (a few samples of this study predate the infection). Cell type and time point are not known.

This clonotype was seen a few times. This rearrangement joins TRBV5-4 to TRBJ2-3; either TRBD1 or TRBD2 may supply D (6 bases each). This CDR3 is 15 amino acids long. Trimming left V 5 bases short and J 2 bases short, with 15 bases between. Germline values: CDR1 SGHNT, CDR2 YYREEE (reference sequence). The CDR3 sequence: CASRVGGPVTDTQYF. As DNA, the CDR3 is TGTGCCAGCAGGGTTGGGGGGCCTGTCACAGATACGCAGTATTTT.

The chain couples TRBV6-5 to TRBJ1-2; the D gene is possibly TRBD1 (5 bases). V shed 5 bases and J shed 2 bases, with 12 bases lying between them. The CDR3 runs 14 residues. Germline V CDR1 and CDR2: MNHEY, SVGAGI. CDR3 in DNA: TGTGCCAGCAGTCCCCGGACACGGAACTATGGCTACACCTTC. Its protein is CASSPRTRNYGYTF.

Here the CDR3 reads CASTPRGGGSGYTF. CDR3 in DNA: TGTGCCAGCACCCCTCGAGGGGGAGGTTCTGGCTACACCTTC. The chain recombines TRBV27 with TRBJ1-2, with D possibly TRBD1 on 6 matching bases. The CDR3 sequence is 14 residues long. V shed 7 bases and J shed 7 bases, with 19 bases lying between them. CDR1 is MNHEY, CDR2 SMNVEV, per germline (reference sequence).

A few counts support this clonotype. The chain recombines TRBV7-6 with TRBJ1-1, with D perhaps TRBD1 (5 bases). The CDR3 extends over 16 amino acids. The V end was cut by 5 bases, the J end by 0 bases, with 16 bases between. The germline CDR1 and CDR2 sequences are SGHVS and FNYEAQ. CDR3 sequence reads: CASSPGWGVMNTEAFF. The CDR3 DNA reads TGTGCCAGCAGCCCCGGGTGGGGGGTAATGAACACTGAAGCTTTCTTT.

This clonotype was counted a few times. The chain joins TRBV4-3 to TRBJ2-7; D call uncertain. Germline values: CDR1 LGHNA, CDR2 YSLEER. The CDR3 is 13 residues long. The V gene lost 0 bases and the J gene lost 2 bases, with 5 bases spanning the gap. CDR3 residues: CASSQEITYEQYF. CDR3 coding DNA: TGCGCCAGCAGCCAAGAAATCACCTACGAGCAGTACTTC.

V is TRBV6-5 and J is TRBJ1-1; unclear D gene. The CDR3 loop spans 14 amino acids. Germline loops: CDR1 MNHEY, CDR2 SVGAGI. Deletions cut 2 bases from V and 0 bases from J, with 7 bases between. As DNA, the CDR3 is TGTGCCAGCAGTTACCCCGGACTGAACACTGAAGCTTTCTTT. This translates into CASSYPGLNTEAFF.

The chain combines TRBV13 with TRBJ1-6; D might be TRBD1 (5 bases). Germline V gene lookup returns CDR1 PRHDT and CDR2 FYEKMQ (reference sequence). The CDR3 length is 14 residues. The V end lost 0 bases, the J end lost 8 bases, and 8 bases lay between the germline ends. The CDR3 protein is CASSLGQVHSPLHF. The CDR3, as DNA: TGTGCCAGCAGCTTAGGACAGGTCCATTCACCCCTCCACTTT.

A few counts support this clonotype. V usage is TRBV5-1 and J usage is TRBJ1-2, with 7 nucleotides matching TRBD1. V gave up 4 bases and J gave up 7 bases; unmatched junction bases: 10. The CDR3 extends over 14 amino acids. CDR1 SGHRS and CDR2 YFSETQ come from the germline V gene. The CDR3 bases are TGCGCCAGCAGCGAGGGGGCGACAGCCTCTGGCTACACCTTC. Protein sequence: CASSEGATASGYTF.

This clonotype was recorded many times. The chain joins TRBV12-3 or TRBV12-4 to TRBJ2-2, with a weak D call TRBD2 (6 bases). Trimming removed 3 bases at V and 6 bases at J, with 11 bases between. CDR3 length equals 14 residues. The CDR3 sequence: CASSFAGSAGELFF. The DNA for the CDR3 is TGTGCCAGCAGTTTCGCGGGATCGGCCGGGGAGCTGTTTTTT.

This clonotype was seen more than once but under ten times. The rearrangement links TRBV9 to TRBJ2-5; D uncertain. CDR3 length: 14 amino acids. Germline V lookup: CDR1 SGDLS, CDR2 YYNGEE. V dropped 1 base and J dropped 5 bases, with 12 bases sitting between them. The CDR3 here is CASSVRSASETQYF. The CDR3 DNA reads as TGTGCCAGCAGCGTACGATCAGCATCGGAGACCCAGTACTTC.

This clonotype turned up a few times. The chain employs TRBV18 and TRBJ1-1, with a weak D call TRBD1 (5 bases). This CDR3 contains 13 residues. Germline V CDR1 and CDR2: KGHSH, LQKENI. The V end lost 3 bases, the J end lost 4 bases, and 9 bases lay between the germline ends. CDR3 in amino acids: CASSPRQITEAFF. CDR3 bases: TGTGCCAGCTCACCGCGACAGATCACTGAAGCTTTCTTT.

This clonotype was detected only a few times. The chain is built from TRBV12-3 or TRBV12-4 and TRBJ1-5, with TRBD1 as a possible D gene (5 bases). V lost 4 bases to trimming and J lost 6 bases, with 10 bases between them. CDR3 size: 13 residues. CDR3 residues: CASSSQDGQPQHF. The CDR3 nucleotides are TGTGCCAGCAGTTCACAGGATGGTCAGCCCCAGCATTTT.

The chain's CDR3 is CASYQGDRAYTGELFF. The DNA for the CDR3 is TGTGCCAGTTATCAGGGGGACAGGGCTTACACCGGGGAGCTGTTTTTT. The J gene is TRBJ2-2, the V gene TRBV28; 9 nucleotides align to TRBD1. J gave up 3 bases and V 9 bases, and 11 bases lay outside the gene matches. The CDR3 sequence is 16 residues long. The germline CDR1 and CDR2 sequences are MDHEN and SYDVKM.

In its sample, this clonotype was seen a few times. V gene TRBV5-1 combines with J gene TRBJ2-2; 9 positions match TRBD1. Germline V gene lookup returns CDR1 SGHRS and CDR2 YFSETQ. Losses at the gene ends were 4 bases for V and 1 base for J; bases not matched to a gene: 8. The CDR3 is 17 residues long. CDR3 coding DNA: TGCGCCAGCAGCCGACCAAAGGACAGGGGGAACACCGGGGAGCTGTTTTTT. Translating it yields CASSRPKDRGNTGELFF. The whole variable domain, remainder taken from reference TRBV5-1 and TRBJ2-2, is KAGVTQTPRYLIKTRGQQVTLSCSPISGHRSVSWYQQTPGQGLQFLFEYFSETQRNKGNFPGRFSGRQFSNSRSEMNVSTLELGDSALYLCASSRPKDRGNTGELFFGEGSRLTVL.

This clonotype has more than one count but fewer than ten. The chain is built from TRBV20-1 and TRBJ1-5; 9 positions match TRBD1. This CDR3 has 15 amino acids. Germline assignment: CDR1 DFQATT and CDR2 SNEGSKA (reference sequence). Losses at the gene ends were 1 base for V and 4 bases for J; bases not matched to a gene: 5. CDR3 protein: CSARGGQGKNQPQHF. Here the CDR3 DNA reads TGCAGTGCTAGAGGGGGACAGGGTAAGAATCAGCCCCAGCATTTT.

This clonotype showed up just a few times. The chain is built from TRBV7-2 and TRBJ2-3; D gene unclear. Germline V gives CDR1 SGHTA, CDR2 FQGNSA. The CDR3 spans 14 residues. V lost 7 bases, J lost 9 bases, and 20 bases lay in between. CDR3 amino acids: CASTTRTPPWTQYF. CDR3 bases: TGTGCCAGCACCACTCGGACCCCCCCATGGACGCAGTATTTT.

This chain links TRBV5-1 with TRBJ1-4, with a tentative D call TRBD1 (5 bases). This CDR3 contains 16 residues. Trimming pared 2 bases from V and 3 bases from J, leaving 14 bases between. Germline CDR1 and CDR2: SGHRS and YFSETQ. CDR3 residues: CASSFLAGGANEKLFF. The CDR3 DNA reads TGCGCCAGCAGCTTCCTTGCGGGGGGAGCTAATGAAAAACTGTTTTTT.

The chain combines TRBV29-1 with TRBJ2-2, with 9 bases fitting TRBD1. Looked up from germline, CDR1 is SQVTM and CDR2 is ANQGSEA. The CDR3 runs 14 residues. The V gene end was trimmed by 6 bases and the J gene end by 2 bases; junction bases not matched to a gene: 4. The CDR3 sequence: CSVGQGINTGELFF. The CDR3 DNA reads TGCAGCGTAGGACAGGGGATCAACACCGGGGAGCTGTTTTTT.

The rearrangement joins TRBV4-3 to TRBJ1-6; D unclear. This CDR3 is 16 amino acids long. Germline values: CDR1 LGHNA, CDR2 YSLEER. V lost 0 bases and J lost 5, with 11 bases in between. The chain's CDR3 is CASSQDYVDDNSPLHF. The CDR3 coding sequence is TGCGCCAGCAGCCAAGATTACGTGGATGATAATTCACCCCTCCACTTT.

A few counts support this clonotype. A read error may account for a junction end that differs from germline. The chain links TRBV20-1 to TRBJ2-7; the D is unclear. CDR1 is DFQATT and CDR2 is SNEGSKA in the germline V gene (reference sequence). The CDR3 is 14 amino acids. CDR3: CSARERDISYEQYF. CDR3 DNA sequence: TGCAGTGCAAGAGAGAGAGACATCTCCTACGAGCAGTACTTC.

In its sample, this clonotype was seen a few times. The V and J genes are TRBV20-1 and TRBJ2-2; 10 bases agree with TRBD2. CDR3 length: 15 amino acids. V shed 0 bases and J 6 bases; nucleotides not matched to a gene: 4. Germline lookup yields CDR1 DFQATT and CDR2 SNEGSKA (reference sequence). The CDR3 coding sequence is TGCAGTGCTAGAGAAGCGGGGGGGCCTTCCGGGGAGCTGTTTTTT. This encodes CSAREAGGPSGELFF.

This clonotype was seen a few times. The chain links TRBV18 to TRBJ2-3; TRBD1 or TRBD2 may be the D gene (5 bases each). This CDR3 has 16 residues. The germline gives CDR1 KGHSH, CDR2 LQKENI. V shed 2 bases and J shed 2 bases, with 14 bases lying between them. The CDR3, as DNA: TGTGCCAGCTCACCAGTGGGACCCCCCATCACAGATACGCAGTATTTT. Amino acids: CASSPVGPPITDTQYF.